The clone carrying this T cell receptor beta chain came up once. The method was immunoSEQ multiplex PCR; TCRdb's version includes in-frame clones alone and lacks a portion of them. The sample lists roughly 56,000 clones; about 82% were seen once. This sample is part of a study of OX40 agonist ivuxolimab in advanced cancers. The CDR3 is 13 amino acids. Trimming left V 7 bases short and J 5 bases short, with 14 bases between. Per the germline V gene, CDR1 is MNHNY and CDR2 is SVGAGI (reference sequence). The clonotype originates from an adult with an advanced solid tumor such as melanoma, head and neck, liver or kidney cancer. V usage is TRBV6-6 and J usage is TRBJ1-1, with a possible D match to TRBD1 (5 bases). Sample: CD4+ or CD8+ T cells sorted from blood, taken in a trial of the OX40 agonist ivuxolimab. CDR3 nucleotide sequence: TGTGCCAGCACCCCACCGGGGGGAACTGAAGCTTTCTTT. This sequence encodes CASTPPGGTEAFF.